This T cell receptor beta chain originates from a study of T cell changes during pregnancy in multiple sclerosis. Measured with immunoSEQ multiplex PCR; TCRdb has only the in-frame clones, and not every one. The data show around 26,000 clones, with approximately 91% seen just once and 0.45% to 0.7% held by the top ten. V was clipped by 0 bases and J by 10 bases, with 9 bases between them. The CDR3 runs to 12 residues. The germline V gene has CDR1 ENHRY and CDR2 SYGVKD. Material: CD4+ T cells from peripheral blood mononuclear cells, obtained in the first trimester of pregnancy. V gene TRBV10-3 combines with J gene TRBJ1-1; D is unclear. The TCR sequence derives from a female donor in good health, enrolled as a control in a pregnancy study. CDR3 loop: CAISESGVLAFF. The DNA of the CDR3 is TGTGCCATCAGTGAGTCCGGGGTTTTAGCTTTCTTT.